Listed below are T cell receptor beta chains from one sample, sequenced in a study of control samples from healthy donors and cancer patients. TCRdb's copy holds only in-frame clones and misses some; the assay was immunoSEQ multiplex PCR. The sample includes 100,000 to 150,000 clones, roughly 92% seen only once; the top ten take less than 7%. The sequencing input was blood. The receptor set was obtained from a man in his late teens or twenties in good health. Each CDR3 is given with its conserved first and last residue. A D gene is named only where the DNA matches it firmly. Expanded clones get a size class; other rows say once, few or many, or leave the size out.

J gene	V gene	clone size	D gene	CDR3 protein	CDR3 DNA
TRBJ1-1	TRBV6-2/TRBV6-3	once	NA	CASSYLQGRKNTEAFF	TGTGCCAGCAGTTACTTACAGGGTCGGAAGAACACTGAAGCTTTCTTT
TRBJ1-1	TRBV10-1	NA	NA	CASYRRQGEAFF	TGCGCCAGCTACCGGCGGCAGGGGGAAGCTTTCTTT
TRBJ1-2	TRBV2	NA	NA	CASRRGYGYTF	TGTGCCAGCAGGAGGGGTTATGGCTACACCTTC
TRBJ1-1	TRBV15	once	TRBD1	CATSTALRRGQGAFF	TGTGCCACCAGCACCGCTCTGAGAAGGGGACAGGGAGCTTTCTTT
TRBJ2-1	TRBV5-1	NA	TRBD2	CASSSQAGGTNNEQFF	TGCGCCAGCAGCTCCCAAGCGGGGGGGACAAACAATGAGCAGTTCTTC
TRBJ2-7	TRBV19	NA	TRBD1	CATGQGPPYEQYF	TGTGCCACCGGACAGGGGCCCCCCTACGAGCAGTACTTC
TRBJ2-2	TRBV9	NA	NA	CASSPSLGLAGELFF	TGTGCCAGCAGCCCAAGCCTTGGGCTGGCCGGGGAGCTGTTTTTT
TRBJ2-1	TRBV5-1	NA	NA	CASSLGRVDEQFF	TGCGCCAGCAGCTTGGGCAGGGTTGATGAGCAGTTCTTC
TRBJ2-5	TRBV3-1/TRBV3-2	NA	NA	CASSQEAGSRIQETQYF	TGTGCCAGCAGCCAAGAGGCGGGAAGCAGAATCCAAGAGACCCAGTACTTC
TRBJ1-6	TRBV6-5	NA	NA	CASSLNGEGLPLHF	TGTGCCAGCAGTTTGAATGGTGAGGGGTTACCCCTCCACTTT
TRBJ1-5	TRBV7-2	NA	NA	CASSLFGLAGTNNQPQHF	TGTGCCAGCAGCTTATTCGGTTTGGCAGGGACTAACAATCAGCCCCAGCATTTT
TRBJ2-2	TRBV7-2	NA	TRBD2	CASSSTGTINTGELFF	TGTGCCAGCAGCTCAACTGGGACTATCAACACCGGGGAGCTGTTTTTT
TRBJ1-2	TRBV7-2	once	TRBD1	CASSPDRVYGYTF	TGTGCCAGCAGCCCGGACAGGGTCTATGGCTACACCTTC
TRBJ2-7	TRBV6-5	NA	TRBD1	CASVIGGQGAIEQYF	TGTGCCAGCGTCATCGGTGGACAGGGGGCGATCGAGCAGTACTTC
TRBJ1-1	TRBV7-9	NA	NA	CASSSQGEGAFF	TGTGCCAGCAGCTCTCAGGGTGAGGGAGCTTTCTTT
TRBJ2-1	TRBV6-5	few	TRBD2	CALYGLAGNNEQFF	TGTGCCCTCTACGGGCTAGCGGGGAATAATGAGCAGTTCTTC
TRBJ1-1	TRBV7-9	NA	NA	CASSLSGRGKNTEAFF	TGTGCCAGCAGCTTGTCAGGCAGGGGAAAGAACACTGAAGCTTTCTTT
TRBJ1-1	TRBV6-1	NA	NA	CASSEARGWQEAFF	TGTGCCAGCAGTGAAGCGCGAGGATGGCAGGAAGCTTTCTTT
TRBJ1-2	TRBV9	NA	NA	CASSVDALSRQGFYTF	TGTGCCAGCAGCGTAGATGCGCTAAGTCGCCAGGGTTTCTACACCTTC
TRBJ1-6	TRBV30	NA	NA	CATSHQGHKSPLHF	TGTGCCACTTCCCACCAGGGCCACAAATCACCCCTCCACTTT
TRBJ1-2	TRBV28	NA	TRBD1	CASRKGQGAAGYGYTF	TGTGCCAGCAGGAAGGGACAGGGGGCGGCGGGCTATGGCTACACCTTC
TRBJ2-5	TRBV4-2	once	TRBD1	CASSQEQGEETQYF	TGTGCCAGCAGCCAAGAGCAGGGGGAAGAGACCCAGTACTTC
TRBJ1-4	TRBV9	NA	NA	CASSAGAQAGGEKLFF	TGTGCCAGCAGTGCAGGGGCACAAGCCGGAGGTGAAAAACTGTTTTTT
TRBJ1-2	TRBV10-3	NA	NA	CAISGQDGYTF	TGTGCCATCAGTGGACAGGATGGCTACACCTTC
TRBJ1-5	TRBV6-5	NA	NA	CASTAGHTNQPQHF	TGTGCCAGCACCGCAGGCCATACTAATCAGCCCCAGCATTTT
TRBJ1-2	TRBV4-2	NA	TRBD1	CASSQDAGGGYGYTF	TGTGCCAGCAGCCAAGATGCAGGGGGGGGCTATGGCTACACCTTC
TRBJ1-1	TRBV5-1	NA	NA	CASSPSGWDTEAFF	TGCGCCAGCAGCCCGAGCGGGTGGGACACTGAAGCTTTCTTT
TRBJ2-5	TRBV11-2	NA	NA	CASTPSGEETQYF	TGTGCCAGCACCCCCTCCGGGGAAGAGACCCAGTACTTC
TRBJ2-3	TRBV7-3	NA	NA	CASSLTRTRTYTDTQYF	TGTGCCAGCAGCTTAACGCGGACCCGCACCTACACAGATACGCAGTATTTT
TRBJ1-5	TRBV7-2	NA	TRBD1	CASSSNRGGQPQHF	TGTGCCAGCAGCTCGAACAGGGGTGGTCAGCCCCAGCATTTT
TRBJ1-4	TRBV23-1	NA	NA	CASGHLQEGEKLFF	TGCGCCAGCGGCCACCTTCAGGAGGGGGAAAAACTGTTTTTT
TRBJ2-3	TRBV6-1	NA	NA	CASSEARAHTDTQYF	TGTGCCAGCAGTGAGGCCAGGGCACACACAGATACGCAGTATTTT
TRBJ2-7	TRBV7-9	NA	NA	CASSSGQDYEQYF	TGTGCCAGCAGCTCGGGGCAGGACTACGAGCAGTACTTC
TRBJ2-5	TRBV2	NA	NA	CASRPSGGETQYF	TGTGCCAGCCGTCCCTCCGGGGGAGAGACCCAGTACTTC
TRBJ2-7	TRBV5-1	NA	TRBD1	CASSQTGYYEQYF	TGCGCCAGCAGCCAGACAGGGTACTACGAGCAGTACTTC
TRBJ1-2	TRBV11-2	once	TRBD1	CASRRTGTPNYGYTF	TGTGCCAGCAGACGGACAGGGACTCCTAACTATGGCTACACCTTC
TRBJ1-6	TRBV14	NA	NA	CASRPGPMNSPLHF	TGTGCCAGCAGGCCGGGACCGATGAATTCACCCCTCCACTTT
TRBJ1-4	TRBV2	once	TRBD1	CASSVGNVGTGDPEKLFF	TGTGCCAGCAGTGTAGGAAATGTAGGGACAGGCGACCCTGAAAAACTGTTTTTT
TRBJ1-5	TRBV9	NA	NA	CASTPGVPQPQHF	TGTGCCAGCACCCCAGGGGTTCCTCAGCCCCAGCATTTT
TRBJ1-2	TRBV27	once	TRBD1	CASSSRLTGVRKKYGYTF	TGTGCCAGCAGTTCCAGGTTAACAGGGGTTCGGAAAAAATATGGCTACACCTTC
TRBJ1-6	TRBV10-2	NA	TRBD1	CASTGQPNYNSPLHF	TGCGCCAGCACGGGACAGCCTAACTATAATTCACCCCTCCACTTT
TRBJ1-4	TRBV2	NA	NA	CASSERAGTNEKLFF	TGTGCCAGCAGTGAACGGGCGGGAACTAATGAAAAACTGTTTTTT
TRBJ1-1	TRBV11-1	NA	TRBD1	CASSLMTGGFGTEAFF	TGTGCCAGCAGCCTAATGACAGGGGGCTTTGGCACTGAAGCTTTCTTT
TRBJ2-3	TRBV7-3	NA	NA	CASSRDEDSTDTQYF	TGTGCCAGCAGCCGAGACGAGGATAGCACAGATACGCAGTATTTT
TRBJ1-2	TRBV14	NA	TRBD1	CASSLGQGAWGYTF	TGTGCCAGCAGCCTGGGACAGGGGGCTTGGGGCTACACCTTC
TRBJ2-3	TRBV11-3	NA	TRBD2	CASSFLAGGQSPGTDTQYF	TGTGCCAGCAGCTTTCTAGCGGGGGGCCAGTCGCCAGGCACAGATACGCAGTATTTT
TRBJ2-3	TRBV9	NA	NA	CASSVAGPDTQYF	TGTGCCAGCAGCGTAGCCGGGCCAGATACGCAGTATTTT
TRBJ2-7	TRBV6-6	NA	NA	CASSYSSIGSSYEQYF	TGTGCCAGCAGTTACTCGAGTATTGGGAGCTCCTACGAGCAGTACTTC
TRBJ2-7	TRBV5-5	NA	TRBD1	CASSASGTGFYEQYF	TGTGCCAGCAGCGCTTCCGGGACAGGGTTCTACGAGCAGTACTTC
TRBJ1-6	TRBV9	NA	NA	CASSIDSNSPLHF	TGTGCCAGCAGCATAGACAGTAATTCACCCCTCCACTTT
TRBJ1-3	TRBV7-9	NA	NA	CASSLKGGSGNTIYF	TGTGCCAGCAGCTTAAAAGGGGGCTCTGGAAACACCATATATTTT
TRBJ1-4	TRBV29-1	NA	NA	CSVDKDAKLFF	TGCAGCGTTGATAAGGACGCAAAACTGTTTTTT
TRBJ1-2	TRBV7-3	NA	TRBD1	CASSLTGLGYTF	TGTGCCAGCAGCCTGACAGGGCTTGGCTACACCTTC
TRBJ2-2	TRBV6-1	NA	TRBD1	CASSERAAGGDPGELFF	TGTGCCAGCAGTGAAAGGGCGGCAGGGGGCGATCCCGGGGAGCTGTTTTTT
TRBJ2-5	TRBV7-9	NA	TRBD2	CASSLRWLAGGETQYF	TGTGCCAGCAGCCTCCGGTGGCTAGCGGGGGGAGAGACCCAGTACTTC